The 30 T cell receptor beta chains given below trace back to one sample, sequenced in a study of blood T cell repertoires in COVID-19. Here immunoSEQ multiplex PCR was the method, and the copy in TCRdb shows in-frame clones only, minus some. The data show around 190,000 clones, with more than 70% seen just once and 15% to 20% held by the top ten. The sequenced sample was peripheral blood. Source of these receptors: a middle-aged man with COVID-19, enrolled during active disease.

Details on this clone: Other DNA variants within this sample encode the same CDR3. The CDR3 reads CASSLGQGNYEQYF. In nucleotides, the CDR3 is TGCGCCAGCAGCTTGGGACAGGGGAACTACGAGCAGTACTTC. This sequence joins TRBV5-1 and TRBJ2-7, with TRBD1 matching 8 bases. CDR3 length: 14 amino acids. In germline, CDR1 is SGHRS, CDR2 YFSETQ. Losses at the gene ends were 0 bases for V and 3 bases for J; bases not matched to a gene: 2.

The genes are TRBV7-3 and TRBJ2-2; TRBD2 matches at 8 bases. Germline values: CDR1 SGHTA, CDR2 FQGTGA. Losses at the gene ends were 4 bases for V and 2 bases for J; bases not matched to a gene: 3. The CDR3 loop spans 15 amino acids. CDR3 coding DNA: TGTGCCAGCAGCTCTGCGGGGGGCAACACCGGGGAGCTGTTTTTT. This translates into CASSSAGGNTGELFF.

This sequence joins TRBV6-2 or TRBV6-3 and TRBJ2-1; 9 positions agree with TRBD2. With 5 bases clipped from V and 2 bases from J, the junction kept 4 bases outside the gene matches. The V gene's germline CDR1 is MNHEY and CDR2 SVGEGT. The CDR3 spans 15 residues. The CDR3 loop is CASSQIAGAYNEQFF. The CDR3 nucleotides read TGTGCCAGCAGTCAAATAGCGGGAGCCTACAATGAGCAGTTCTTC.

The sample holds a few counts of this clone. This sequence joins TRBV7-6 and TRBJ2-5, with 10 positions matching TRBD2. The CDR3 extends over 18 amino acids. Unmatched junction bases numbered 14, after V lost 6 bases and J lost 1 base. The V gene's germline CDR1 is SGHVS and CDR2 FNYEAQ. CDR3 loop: CASSSDYGTSASQETQYF. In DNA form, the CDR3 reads TGTGCCAGCAGTTCAGATTACGGGACTAGCGCCTCCCAAGAGACCCAGTACTTC.

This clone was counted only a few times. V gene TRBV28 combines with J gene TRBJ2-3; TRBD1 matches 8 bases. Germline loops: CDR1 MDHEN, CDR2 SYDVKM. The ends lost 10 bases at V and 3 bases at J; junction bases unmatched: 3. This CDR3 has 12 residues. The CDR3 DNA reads TGTGCCACAGGGGGCTGGACAGATACGCAGTATTTT. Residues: CATGGWTDTQYF.

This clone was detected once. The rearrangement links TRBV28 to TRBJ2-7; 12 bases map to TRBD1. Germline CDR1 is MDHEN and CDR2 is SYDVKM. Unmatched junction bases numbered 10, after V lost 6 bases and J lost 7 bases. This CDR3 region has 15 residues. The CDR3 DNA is TGTGCCAGCAGCATGCCGGGACAGGGGGCGCGGGAGCAGTACTTC. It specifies CASSMPGQGAREQYF.

The CDR3 sequence: CASSPRTGTNEKLFF. The CDR3 DNA sequence: TGTGCCAGCAGCCCCCGGACAGGGACTAATGAAAAACTGTTTTTT. The V and J genes are TRBV4-2 and TRBJ1-4, with 8 positions matching TRBD1. The germline gives CDR1 LGHNA, CDR2 YNFKEQ. CDR3 length: 15 amino acids. Trimming took 4 bases from V and 2 from J; bases not matched to a gene: 3.

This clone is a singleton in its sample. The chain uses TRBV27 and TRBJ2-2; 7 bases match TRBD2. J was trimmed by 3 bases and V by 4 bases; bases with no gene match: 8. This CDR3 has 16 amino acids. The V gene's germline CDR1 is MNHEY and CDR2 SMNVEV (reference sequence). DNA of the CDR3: TGTGCCAGCAGTTCTCCGGGGGGAAGTTACACCGGGGAGCTGTTTTTT. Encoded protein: CASSSPGGSYTGELFF.

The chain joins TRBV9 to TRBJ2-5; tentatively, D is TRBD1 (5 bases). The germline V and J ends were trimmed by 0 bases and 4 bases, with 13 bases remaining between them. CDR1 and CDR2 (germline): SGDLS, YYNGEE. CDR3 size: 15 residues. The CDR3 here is CASSVALLQGETQYF. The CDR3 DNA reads TGTGCCAGCAGCGTAGCTCTTTTGCAGGGAGAGACCCAGTACTTC.

The DNA of the CDR3 is TGTGCCAGTAGTATAGCCGGCGGGGGGGCGAGTGAGCAGTTCTTC. Translation gives CASSIAGGGASEQFF. The J gene is TRBJ2-1, the V gene TRBV19, with 9 bases lining up with TRBD2. V shed 1 base, J shed 9 bases, and the junction held 7 bases outside the gene matches. The CDR3 sequence is 15 residues long. Germline V gene sequence: CDR1 LNHDA, CDR2 SQIVND (reference sequence).

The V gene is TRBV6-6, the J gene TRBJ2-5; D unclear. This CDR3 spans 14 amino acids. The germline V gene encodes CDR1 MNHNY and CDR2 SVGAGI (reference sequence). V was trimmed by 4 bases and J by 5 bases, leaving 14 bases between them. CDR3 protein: CASSSRPAVETQYF. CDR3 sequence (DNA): TGTGCCAGCAGTTCGAGGCCCGCAGTGGAGACCCAGTACTTC.

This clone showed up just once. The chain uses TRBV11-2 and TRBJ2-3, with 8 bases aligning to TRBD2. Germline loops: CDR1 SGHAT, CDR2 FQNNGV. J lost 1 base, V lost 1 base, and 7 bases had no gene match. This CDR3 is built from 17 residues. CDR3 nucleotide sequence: TGTGCCAGCAGCTTAGCGGGAGGGCGTGCGCGCACAGATACGCAGTATTTT. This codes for CASSLAGGRARTDTQYF.

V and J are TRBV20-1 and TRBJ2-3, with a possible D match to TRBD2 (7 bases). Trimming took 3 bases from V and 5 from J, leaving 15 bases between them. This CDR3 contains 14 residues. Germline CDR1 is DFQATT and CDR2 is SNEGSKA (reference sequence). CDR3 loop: CSASRGGPQDTQYF. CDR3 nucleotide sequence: TGCAGTGCTAGTAGGGGGGGGCCCCAAGATACGCAGTATTTT.

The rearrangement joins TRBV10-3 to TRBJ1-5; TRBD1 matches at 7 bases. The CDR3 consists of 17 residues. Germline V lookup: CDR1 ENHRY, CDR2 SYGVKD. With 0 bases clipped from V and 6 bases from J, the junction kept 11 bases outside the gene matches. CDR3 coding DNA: TGTGCCATCAGTGAGTCTCTTGTAGGCAGGGGGATTCAGCCCCAGCATTTT. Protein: CAISESLVGRGIQPQHF.

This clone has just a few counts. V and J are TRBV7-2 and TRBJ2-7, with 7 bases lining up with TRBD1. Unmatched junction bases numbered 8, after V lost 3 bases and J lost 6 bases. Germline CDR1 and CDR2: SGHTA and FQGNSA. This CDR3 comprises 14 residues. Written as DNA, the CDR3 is TGTGCCAGCAGCTTGGGGCAGGGGGAAGGCGAGCAGTACTTC. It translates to CASSLGQGEGEQYF.

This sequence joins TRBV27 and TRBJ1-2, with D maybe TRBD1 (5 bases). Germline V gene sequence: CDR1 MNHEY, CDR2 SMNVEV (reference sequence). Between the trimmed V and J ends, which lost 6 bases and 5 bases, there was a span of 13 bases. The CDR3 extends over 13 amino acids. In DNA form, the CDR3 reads TGTGCCAGCAGCCCGGACGGGGGTTATGGCTACACCTTC. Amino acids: CASSPDGGYGYTF.

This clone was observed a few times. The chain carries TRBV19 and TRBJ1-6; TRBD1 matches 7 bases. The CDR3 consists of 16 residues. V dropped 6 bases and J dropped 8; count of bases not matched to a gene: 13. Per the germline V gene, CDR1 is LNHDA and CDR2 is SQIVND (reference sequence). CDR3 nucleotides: TGTGCCAGTAGCGGGGACAGTCGTTTTTTCGATTCACCCCTCCACTTT. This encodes CASSGDSRFFDSPLHF.

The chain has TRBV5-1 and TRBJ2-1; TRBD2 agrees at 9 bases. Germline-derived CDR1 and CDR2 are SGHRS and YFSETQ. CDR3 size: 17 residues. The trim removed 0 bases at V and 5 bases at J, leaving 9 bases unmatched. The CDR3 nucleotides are TGCGCCAGCAGCTTGGTCTTTCGGACTAGCGCCCACAATGAGCAGTTCTTC. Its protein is CASSLVFRTSAHNEQFF.

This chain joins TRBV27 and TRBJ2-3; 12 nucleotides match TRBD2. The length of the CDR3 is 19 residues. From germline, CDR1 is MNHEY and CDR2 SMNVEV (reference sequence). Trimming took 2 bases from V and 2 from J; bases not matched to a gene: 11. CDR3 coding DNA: TGTGCCAGCAGTTTAGGTCTCCCTAGCGGGGGGGCAGCCACAGATACGCAGTATTTT. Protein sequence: CASSLGLPSGGAATDTQYF.

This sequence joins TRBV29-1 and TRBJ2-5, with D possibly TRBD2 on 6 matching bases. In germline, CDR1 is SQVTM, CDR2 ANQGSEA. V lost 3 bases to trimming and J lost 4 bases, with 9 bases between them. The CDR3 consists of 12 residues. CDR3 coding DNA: TGCAGCGTTGACGGGAGTACAGAGACCCAGTACTTC. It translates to CSVDGSTETQYF. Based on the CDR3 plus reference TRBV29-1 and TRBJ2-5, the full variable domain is SAVISQKPSRDICQRGTSLTIQCQVDSQVTMMFWYRQQPGQSLTLIATANQGSEATYESGFVIDKFPISRPNLTFSTLTVSNMSPEDSSIYLCSVDGSTETQYFGPGTRLLVL.

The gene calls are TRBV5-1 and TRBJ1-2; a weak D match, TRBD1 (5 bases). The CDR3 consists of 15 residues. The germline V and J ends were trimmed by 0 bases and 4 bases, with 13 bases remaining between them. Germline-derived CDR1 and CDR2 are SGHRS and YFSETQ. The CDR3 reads CASSLELGGTYGYTF. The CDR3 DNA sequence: TGCGCCAGCAGCTTGGAACTCGGGGGTACCTATGGCTACACCTTC.

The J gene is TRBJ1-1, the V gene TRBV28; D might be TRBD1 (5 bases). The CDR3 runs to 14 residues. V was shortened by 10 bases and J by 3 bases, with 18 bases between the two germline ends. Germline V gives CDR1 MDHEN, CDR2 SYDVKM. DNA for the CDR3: TGTGCCACCCTTCGGGGGGGGGTATACACTGAAGCTTTCTTT. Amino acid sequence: CATLRGGVYTEAFF.

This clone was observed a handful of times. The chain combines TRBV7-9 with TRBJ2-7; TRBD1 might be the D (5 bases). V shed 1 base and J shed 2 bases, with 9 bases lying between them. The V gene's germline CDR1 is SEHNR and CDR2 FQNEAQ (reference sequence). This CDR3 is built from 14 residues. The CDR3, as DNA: TGTGCCAGCAGCTTAGGTCAGGGCACCTACGAGCAGTACTTC. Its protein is CASSLGQGTYEQYF.

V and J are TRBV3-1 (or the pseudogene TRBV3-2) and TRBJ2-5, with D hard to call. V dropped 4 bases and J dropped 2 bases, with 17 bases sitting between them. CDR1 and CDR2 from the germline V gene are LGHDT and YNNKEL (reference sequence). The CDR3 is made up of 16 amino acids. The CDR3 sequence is CASSLSTLRPQETQYF. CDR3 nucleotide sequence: TGTGCCAGCAGCCTAAGTACACTACGGCCGCAAGAGACCCAGTACTTC.

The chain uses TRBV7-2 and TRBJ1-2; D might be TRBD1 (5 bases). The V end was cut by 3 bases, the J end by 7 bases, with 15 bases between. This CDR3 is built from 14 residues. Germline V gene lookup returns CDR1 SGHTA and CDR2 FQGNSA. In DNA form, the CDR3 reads TGTGCCAGCAGCTTGGAGGGGATGGAGAGTGGCTACACCTTC. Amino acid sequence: CASSLEGMESGYTF.

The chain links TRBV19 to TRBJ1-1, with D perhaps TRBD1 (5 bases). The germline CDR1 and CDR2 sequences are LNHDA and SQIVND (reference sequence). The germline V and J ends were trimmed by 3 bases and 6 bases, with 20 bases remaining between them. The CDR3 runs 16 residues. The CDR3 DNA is TGTGCCAGTAGTATGGGGCAGTTCAGGTCTAAGGCTGAAGCTTTCTTT. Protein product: CASSMGQFRSKAEAFF.

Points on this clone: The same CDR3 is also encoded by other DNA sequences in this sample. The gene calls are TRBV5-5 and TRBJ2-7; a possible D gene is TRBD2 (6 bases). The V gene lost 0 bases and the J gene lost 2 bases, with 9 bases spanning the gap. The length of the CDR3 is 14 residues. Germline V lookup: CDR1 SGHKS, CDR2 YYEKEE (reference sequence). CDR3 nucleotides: TGTGCCAGCAGCTTGGTGCGGGGTCCCTACGAGCAGTACTTC. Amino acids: CASSLVRGPYEQYF. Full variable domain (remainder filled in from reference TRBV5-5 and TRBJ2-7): DAGVTQSPTHLIKTRGQQVTLRCSPISGHKSVSWYQQVLGQGPQFIFQYYEKEERGRGNFPDRFSARQFPNYSSELNVNALLLGDSALYLCASSLVRGPYEQYFGPGTRLTVT.

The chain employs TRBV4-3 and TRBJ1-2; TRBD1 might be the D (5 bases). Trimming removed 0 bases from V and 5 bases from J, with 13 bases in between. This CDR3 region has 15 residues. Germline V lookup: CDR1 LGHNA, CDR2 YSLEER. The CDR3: CASSQDPGNPYGYTF. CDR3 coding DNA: TGCGCCAGCAGCCAAGACCCAGGGAATCCTTATGGCTACACCTTC.

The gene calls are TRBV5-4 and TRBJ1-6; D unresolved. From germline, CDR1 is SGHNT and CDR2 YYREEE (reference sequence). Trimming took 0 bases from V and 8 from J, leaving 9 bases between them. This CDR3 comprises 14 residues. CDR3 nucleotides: TGTGCCAGCAGCTTGGACAGCTTGTATTCACCCCTCCACTTT. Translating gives CASSLDSLYSPLHF.

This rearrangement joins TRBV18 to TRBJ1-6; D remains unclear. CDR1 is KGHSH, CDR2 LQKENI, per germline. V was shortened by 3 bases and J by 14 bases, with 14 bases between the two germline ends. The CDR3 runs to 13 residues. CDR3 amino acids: CASSPRGEGSLHF. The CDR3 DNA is TGTGCCAGCTCACCCCGGGGAGAAGGCTCCCTCCACTTT.